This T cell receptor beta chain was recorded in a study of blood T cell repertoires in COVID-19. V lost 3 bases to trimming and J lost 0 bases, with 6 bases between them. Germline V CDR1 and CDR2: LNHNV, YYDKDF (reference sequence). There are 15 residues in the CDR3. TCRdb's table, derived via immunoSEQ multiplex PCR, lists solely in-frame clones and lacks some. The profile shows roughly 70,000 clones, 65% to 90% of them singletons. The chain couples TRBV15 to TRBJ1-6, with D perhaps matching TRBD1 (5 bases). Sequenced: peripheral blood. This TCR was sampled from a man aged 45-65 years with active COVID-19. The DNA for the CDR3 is TGTGCCACCAGCAGGGGACTCTCCTATAATTCACCCCTCCACTTT. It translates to CATSRGLSYNSPLHF. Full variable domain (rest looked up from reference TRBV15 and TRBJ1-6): DAMVIQNPRYQVTQFGKPVTLSCSQTLNHNVMYWYQQKSSQAPKLLFHYYDKDFNNEADTPDNFQSRRPNTSFCFLDIRSPGLGDTAMYLCATSRGLSYNSPLHFGNGTRLTVT.